This T cell receptor (beta chain) was documented in a study of T cells after posttransplantation cyclophosphamide (dated by TCRdb to the mid-2010s). Regarding the study in general: Using TRB sequencing, the study followed how the T cell repertoire rebuilt after myeloablative bone marrow transplantation with posttransplantation cyclophosphamide given as GVHD prophylaxis. Samples from 35 PTCy-treated patients, along with samples from some 16 of their related bone marrow donors, underwent antigen receptor sequencing. TRB sequencing was performed on blood from all 35 or so PTCy patients with 1-year posttransplant specimens. TRB sequencing was also done on up to about 3 additional blood samples from 2 to 5.2 years after transplant in 3 patients, and on pretransplant blood from several patients. Because TRA and TRB clonality were tightly correlated in 8 or 9 samples, subsequent TCR analyses were focused on TRB only. Public TRB sequences were queried against a database of over 3,500 sequences associated with responses to pathogens, tumor antigens, self-antigens and alloantigens. General study outcomes and caveats: At 1-2 months, donor-recipient similarity was low but rose over the first year, and the later blood repertoires were often dominated by donor CD8+ memory clones. Across the 45 to 55 patients, TRB clonality was highly associated with recipient CMV seropositivity and CMV reactivation, and diversity with PTCy was similar to that in the CNI/methotrexate controls. The TRB repertoires of T cells infiltrating skin or the GI tract showed only limited overlap with the TRB repertoires found in blood.

Trimming takes 1 base from V and 3 bases from J, and the germline ends sit 6 bases apart. CDR1 and CDR2 were assigned from the germline V gene as SNHLY and FYNNEI. The cysteine opens and the phenylalanine closes a CDR3 of 13 amino acids. The only DNA kept is the CDR3, 39 bases in frame from the first base. With regard to this clone: This clone's antigen is unknown. No quality values exist for individual bases; no much larger clone is one base distant.

Genomic DNA was the input for TRB sequencing, which was run either with the immunoSEQ assay at survey resolution or with the hsTCRB kit. On the study's bioinformatics: The immunoSEQ software was used for initial read processing, and the LymphoSeq R package was used for repertoire analyses. For each TRB dataset, clonality was calculated as 1 minus normalized Shannon entropy, and the Gini coefficient was computed as well. To infer phenotypes in unsorted samples, TRB sequences from sorted subsets of the recipient or donor were mapped onto the unsorted samples of the same recipient. Not all clones reach the TCRdb copy of this immuneACCESS table, which keeps in-frame sequences only. Checked studies attribute under half of the gap to unresolved V genes and leave the rest unexplained. Clone size and the V and J calls come from that table; the DNA yielded D and trimming. The sample table holds roughly 4,800 clones, of which approximately 61% were seen once. The top ten hold 18% of the sample.

Related bone marrow donors provided peripheral blood samples on the day of marrow donation. Peripheral blood and bone marrow mononuclear cells were isolated by Ficoll-Hypaque density centrifugation and were cryopreserved. Sorting of CD4+ and CD8+ T cells, including naive and memory subsets, was performed by FACS on a FACSAria II. This TCR was sampled from a woman aged 55-69 years in good health, CMV-negative, and a related stem cell transplant donor. The chain joins TRBV2 to TRBJ1-2; a weak D assignment points to TRBD1 (6 bases agree). Sequenced: memory CD8+ T cells sorted from blood. CDR3 reads: CASSEGTDYGYTF. The base sequence is TGTGCCAGCAGTGAAGGGACAGACTATGGCTACACCTTC.